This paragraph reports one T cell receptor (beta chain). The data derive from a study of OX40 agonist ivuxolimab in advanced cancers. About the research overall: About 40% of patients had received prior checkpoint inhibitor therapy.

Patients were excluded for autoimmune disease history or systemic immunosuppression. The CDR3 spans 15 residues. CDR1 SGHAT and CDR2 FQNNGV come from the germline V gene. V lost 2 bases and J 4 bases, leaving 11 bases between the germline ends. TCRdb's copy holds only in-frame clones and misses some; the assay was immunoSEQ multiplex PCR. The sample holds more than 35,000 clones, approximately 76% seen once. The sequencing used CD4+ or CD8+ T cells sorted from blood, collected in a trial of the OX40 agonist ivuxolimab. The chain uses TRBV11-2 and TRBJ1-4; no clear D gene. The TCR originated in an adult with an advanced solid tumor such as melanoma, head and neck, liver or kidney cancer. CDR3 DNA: TGTGCCAGCAGCTTAACAATCCGTTTTAATGAAAAACTGTTTTTT. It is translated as CASSLTIRFNEKLFF.